This T cell receptor (beta chain) was documented in a study of T cell repertoires in cytomegalovirus infection. TCRdb re-derived calls from the reads in MiXCR, one entry per CDR3 protein. The table lists around 800,000 distinct CDR3 sequences, around a third of them singletons. This clonotype was found a few times. The antigen remains unidentified. Relative to the germline gene, one junction end is altered; a read error may explain this. This CDR3 has 17 amino acids. Germline lookup yields CDR1 SGHVS and CDR2 FNYEAQ. This rearrangement joins TRBV7-6 to TRBJ2-1, with 13 positions matching TRBD2. This sequence was found in a human donor in good health (CMV status not recorded). Some clones in this sample may be carry-over from other donors' samples. The source material was cultured CD8+ T cells from PBMCs, sampled from culture after CMV antigen stimulation. CDR3 DNA sequence: TGTGCTAGCAGCCGAACTAGCGGGGGGGCAAGCTACAATGAGCAGTTCTTC. It specifies CASSRTSGGASYNEQFF.